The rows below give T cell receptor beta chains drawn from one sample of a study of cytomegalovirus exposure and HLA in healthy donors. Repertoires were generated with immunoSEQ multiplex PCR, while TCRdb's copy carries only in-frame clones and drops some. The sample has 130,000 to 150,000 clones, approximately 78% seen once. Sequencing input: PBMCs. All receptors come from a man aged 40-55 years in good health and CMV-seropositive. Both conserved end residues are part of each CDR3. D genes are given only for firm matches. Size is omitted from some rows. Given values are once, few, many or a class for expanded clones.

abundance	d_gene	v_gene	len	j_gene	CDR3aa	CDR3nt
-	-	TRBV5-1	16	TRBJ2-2	CASSLAGTANTGELFF	TGCGCCAGCAGCTTGGCCGGGACTGCGAACACCGGGGAGCTGTTTTTT
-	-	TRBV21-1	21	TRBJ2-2	CASSKAGSGGVPAESTGELFF	TGTGCCAGCAGCAAAGCTGGTTCGGGCGGGGTGCCGGCGGAAAGTACCGGGGAGCTGTTTTTT
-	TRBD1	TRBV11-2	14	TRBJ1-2	CASSRQQGMDGYTF	TGTGCCAGCAGCCGACAACAGGGGATGGATGGCTACACCTTC
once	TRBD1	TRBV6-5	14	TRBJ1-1	CASKSGGRDTEAFF	TGTGCCAGTAAATCAGGGGGACGGGACACTGAAGCTTTCTTT
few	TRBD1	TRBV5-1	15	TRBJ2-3	CASSFRGQGTDTQYF	TGCGCCAGCAGCTTTAGGGGACAGGGAACAGATACGCAGTATTTT
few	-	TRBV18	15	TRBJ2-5	CASSARDPGRGTQYF	TGTGCCAGCTCGGCGCGGGACCCTGGGCGGGGGACCCAGTACTTC
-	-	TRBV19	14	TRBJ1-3	CASRWGHSGNTIYF	TGTGCCAGTAGATGGGGGCACTCTGGAAACACCATATATTTT
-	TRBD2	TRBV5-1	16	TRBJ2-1	CASSWGLAGGRHEQFF	TGCGCCAGCAGCTGGGGACTAGCGGGAGGGCGTCATGAGCAGTTCTTC
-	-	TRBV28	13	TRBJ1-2	CASTAGGLYGYTF	TGTGCCAGCACTGCGGGGGGTCTCTATGGCTACACCTTC
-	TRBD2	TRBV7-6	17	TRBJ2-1	CASSLRLAGVQYNEQFF	TGTGCCAGCAGCCTTAGACTAGCGGGGGTCCAATACAATGAGCAGTTCTTC
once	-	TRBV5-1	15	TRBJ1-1	CASSLAEGWGTEAFF	TGCGCCAGCAGCTTGGCGGAGGGATGGGGAACTGAAGCTTTCTTT
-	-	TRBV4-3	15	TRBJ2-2	CASSQRQVNTGELFF	TGCGCCAGCAGCCAACGACAGGTGAACACCGGGGAGCTGTTTTTT
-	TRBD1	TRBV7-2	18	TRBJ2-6	CASSLVSPTGVGANVLTF	TGTGCCAGCAGCTTAGTCTCCCCGACAGGGGTAGGGGCCAACGTCCTGACTTTC
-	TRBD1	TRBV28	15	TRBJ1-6	CASSPPTGLNSPLHF	TGTGCCAGCAGTCCACCGACAGGGTTGAATTCACCCCTCCACTTT
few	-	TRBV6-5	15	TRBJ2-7	CASSYFEDSFYEQYF	TGTGCCAGCAGTTACTTCGAGGACTCATTCTACGAGCAGTACTTC
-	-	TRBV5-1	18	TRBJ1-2	CASSLLGNYQGSGYGYTF	TGCGCCAGCAGCTTGCTTGGAAACTACCAGGGGTCAGGCTATGGCTACACCTTC
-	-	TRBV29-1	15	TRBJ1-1	CSVPTEGTAGLEAFF	TGCAGCGTCCCGACCGAGGGAACAGCGGGCCTCGAAGCTTTCTTT
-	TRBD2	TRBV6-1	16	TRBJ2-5	CASSVGSGSGLETQYF	TGTGCCAGCAGTGTTGGTAGCGGGAGTGGGCTGGAGACCCAGTACTTC
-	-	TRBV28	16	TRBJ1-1	CASSLTGRRDHTEAFF	TGTGCCAGCAGTTTAACCGGGAGACGGGATCACACTGAAGCTTTCTTT
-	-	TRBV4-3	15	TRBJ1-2	CASSQDWASNYGYTF	TGCGCCAGCAGCCAAGATTGGGCCAGCAACTATGGCTACACCTTC
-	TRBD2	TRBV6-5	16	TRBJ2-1	CASSYARVGRGNEQFF	TGTGCCAGCAGTTACGCCCGGGTCGGGAGGGGGAATGAGCAGTTCTTC
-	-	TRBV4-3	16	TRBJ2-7	CASSQDSGEAGYEQYF	TGCGCCAGCAGCCAAGATTCGGGGGAGGCGGGCTACGAGCAGTACTTC
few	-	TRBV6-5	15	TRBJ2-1	CASSYGGTLAGEQFF	TGTGCCAGCAGTTACGGCGGGACCTTAGCTGGTGAGCAGTTCTTC
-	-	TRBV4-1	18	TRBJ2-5	CASSQDNSRRGPQETQYF	TGCGCCAGCAGCCAAGATAACTCACGTCGCGGGCCCCAAGAGACCCAGTACTTC
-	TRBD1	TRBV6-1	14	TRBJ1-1	CASKQGAIYTEAFF	TGTGCCAGCAAGCAGGGGGCTATCTACACTGAAGCTTTCTTT
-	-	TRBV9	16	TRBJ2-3	CASSVVGETHTDTQYF	TGTGCCAGCAGCGTTGTTGGGGAGACCCACACAGATACGCAGTATTTT
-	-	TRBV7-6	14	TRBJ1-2	CASSLDSGSYGYTF	TGTGCCAGCAGCTTAGATTCAGGGTCCTATGGCTACACCTTC
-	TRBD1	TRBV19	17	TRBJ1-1	CASSTNTQTGGNTEAFF	TGTGCCAGTAGTACAAACACCCAGACAGGGGGGAACACTGAAGCTTTCTTT
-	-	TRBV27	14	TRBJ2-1	CASSLSGSYNEQFF	TGTGCCAGCAGTTTAAGCGGGTCCTACAATGAGCAGTTCTTC
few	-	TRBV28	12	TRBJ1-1	CASSLERTEAFF	TGTGCCAGCAGTCTAGAGCGAACTGAAGCTTTCTTT
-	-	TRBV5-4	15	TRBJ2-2	CASSRGTANTGELFF	TGTGCCAGCAGCCGCGGGACAGCGAACACCGGGGAGCTGTTTTTT
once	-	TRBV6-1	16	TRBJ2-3	CASSESAGGITDTQYF	TGTGCCAGCAGTGAATCCGCGGGTGGCATCACAGATACGCAGTATTTT
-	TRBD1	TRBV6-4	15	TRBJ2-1	CASSDSEQGDREQFF	TGTGCCAGCAGTGACTCGGAACAGGGGGACCGTGAGCAGTTCTTC
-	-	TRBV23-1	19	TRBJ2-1	CASRLTLGYRMIIYNEQFF	TGCGCCAGCAGACTAACACTAGGCTACCGGATGATAATTTACAATGAGCAGTTCTTC
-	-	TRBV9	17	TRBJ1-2	CASSPGEGTAKTYGYTF	TGTGCCAGCAGCCCGGGGGAGGGGACCGCTAAAACCTATGGCTACACCTTC
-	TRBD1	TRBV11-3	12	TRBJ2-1	CASSFDRVEQFF	TGTGCCAGCAGCTTTGACAGGGTTGAGCAGTTCTTC
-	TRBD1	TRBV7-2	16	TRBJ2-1	CASSPRDSSSYNEQFF	TGTGCCAGCAGCCCCAGGGACAGCAGCTCCTACAATGAGCAGTTCTTC
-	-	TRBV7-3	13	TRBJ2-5	CASSSSGEETQYF	TGTGCCAGCAGCTCCTCAGGGGAGGAGACCCAGTACTTC
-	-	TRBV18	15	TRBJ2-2	CASSPGTYNTGELFF	TGTGCCAGCTCACCAGGGACATATAACACCGGGGAGCTGTTTTTT
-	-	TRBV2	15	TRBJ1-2	CASSDTGTANYGYTF	TGTGCCAGCAGTGACACGGGGACTGCTAACTATGGCTACACCTTC
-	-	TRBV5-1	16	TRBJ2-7	CASSFLSGLSSYEQYF	TGCGCCAGCAGCTTTCTTTCGGGACTGAGCTCCTACGAGCAGTACTTC
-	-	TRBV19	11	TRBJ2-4	CASSTPNIQYF	TGTGCCAGTAGCACGCCCAACATCCAGTACTTC
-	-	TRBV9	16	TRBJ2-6	CASSVNPGLGANVLTF	TGTGCCAGCAGCGTAAACCCAGGGCTCGGGGCCAACGTCCTGACTTTC
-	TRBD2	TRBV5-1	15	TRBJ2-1	CASSLDLAAYNEQFF	TGCGCCAGCAGCTTGGACCTAGCGGCCTACAATGAGCAGTTCTTC
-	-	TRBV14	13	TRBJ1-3	CASSQAGGTVLYF	TGTGCCAGCAGCCAAGCGGGAGGGACGGTCTTATATTTT
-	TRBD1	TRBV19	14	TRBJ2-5	CASSHDREQETQYF	TGTGCCAGTAGTCACGACAGGGAACAAGAGACCCAGTACTTC
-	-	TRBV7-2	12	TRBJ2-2	CASRTNTGELFF	TGTGCCAGCAGGACTAACACCGGGGAGCTGTTTTTT
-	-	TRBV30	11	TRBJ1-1	CAWTGLAEAFF	TGTGCCTGGACAGGATTAGCTGAAGCTTTCTTT
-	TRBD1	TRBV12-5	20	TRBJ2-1	CASGLPPPRDRSSSYNEQFF	TGTGCTAGTGGTTTGCCCCCTCCCCGGGACAGGTCGAGCTCCTACAATGAGCAGTTCTTC
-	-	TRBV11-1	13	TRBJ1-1	CASSIQENTEAFF	TGTGCCAGCAGTATCCAGGAGAACACTGAAGCTTTCTTT
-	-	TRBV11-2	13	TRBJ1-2	CASSLERNYGYTF	TGTGCCAGCAGCTTAGAGAGGAACTATGGCTACACCTTC
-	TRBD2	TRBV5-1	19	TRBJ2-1	CASRTGQGFRLAGVDEQFF	TGCGCCAGCAGGACAGGACAGGGATTTCGGCTAGCGGGAGTAGATGAGCAGTTCTTC
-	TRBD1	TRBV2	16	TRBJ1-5	CASSEAGQGPDQPQHF	TGTGCCAGCAGTGAAGCGGGACAGGGTCCCGATCAGCCCCAGCATTTT
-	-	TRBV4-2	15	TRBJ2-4	CASSQEERPKNIQYF	TGTGCCAGCAGCCAAGAGGAGCGGCCCAAAAACATTCAGTACTTC
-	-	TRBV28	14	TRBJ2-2	CASSLNGAAGELFF	TGTGCCAGCAGTTTGAATGGGGCGGCCGGGGAGCTGTTTTTT
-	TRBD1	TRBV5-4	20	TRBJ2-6	CASSQGLGGQRTSGANVLTF	TGTGCCAGCAGCCAGGGGTTAGGGGGACAGAGGACCTCTGGGGCCAACGTCCTGACTTTC
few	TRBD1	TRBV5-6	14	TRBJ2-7	CASSLTGGSPEQYF	TGTGCCAGCAGCCTGACAGGGGGCTCCCCCGAGCAGTACTTC
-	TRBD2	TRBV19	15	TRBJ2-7	CASSIQAGGRYEQYF	TGTGCCAGTAGTATCCAGGCGGGAGGCCGATACGAGCAGTACTTC